A selection of T cell receptor beta chains follows, all from one sample in a study of cytomegalovirus exposure and HLA in healthy donors. Sequencing used immunoSEQ multiplex PCR; TCRdb keeps in-frame clones, though not all of them. Here the sample spans tens of thousands of clones, roughly 73% being singletons. Source material: PBMCs. These TCRs come from a man aged 40-50 years in good health and CMV-seronegative. Each CDR3 is given with its conserved first and last residue. Each record gives: clone size, J gene, D gene, V gene, CDR3 protein, CDR3 DNA. The D gene is left open where the match is weak. Size is stated for part of the rows, as once, few or many counts, or as a class when the clone is expanded.

>NA|TRBJ2-1|NA|TRBV7-2
CASSFRETYNEQFF
TGTGCCAGCAGCTTCCGGGAGACCTACAATGAGCAGTTCTTC
>NA|TRBJ1-2|NA|TRBV28
CASSLNAGADGGYTF
TGTGCCAGCAGTTTAAATGCGGGGGCCGATGGAGGCTACACCTTC
>NA|TRBJ2-3|NA|TRBV7-2
CASSLARGSLSTDTQYF
TGTGCCAGCAGCTTAGCGCGAGGATCCCTTAGCACAGATACGCAGTATTTT
>NA|TRBJ1-1|TRBD1|TRBV29-1
CSVGQGRNTEAFF
TGCAGCGTTGGACAGGGCAGGAACACTGAAGCTTTCTTT
>NA|TRBJ1-1|TRBD1|TRBV10-3
CAISEGGTGTSNTEAFF
TGTGCCATCAGTGAGGGGGGGACAGGGACGTCGAACACTGAAGCTTTCTTT
>NA|TRBJ2-7|NA|TRBV11-2
CASSLVRGYEQYF
TGTGCCAGCAGCTTAGTCCGGGGTTACGAGCAGTACTTC
>few|TRBJ1-4|NA|TRBV6-1
CASSEEGLGVPNEKLFF
TGTGCCAGCAGTGAGGAGGGGTTAGGGGTACCTAATGAAAAACTGTTTTTT
>NA|TRBJ2-7|TRBD1|TRBV18
CASSPGQGIPYEQYF
TGTGCCAGCTCACCGGGACAGGGGATCCCCTACGAGCAGTACTTC
>NA|TRBJ1-3|NA|TRBV27
CASSLSPTVGNTIYF
TGTGCCAGCAGTTTATCACCGACAGTTGGAAACACCATATATTTT
>NA|TRBJ1-5|NA|TRBV9
CASSPGRVNQPQHF
TGTGCCAGCAGCCCTGGCAGGGTAAATCAGCCCCAGCATTTT
>NA|TRBJ2-7|NA|TRBV21-1
CASSKVGQGSQEQYF
NA
>few|TRBJ1-2|TRBD1|TRBV9
CASSARQGYGYTF
TGTGCCAGCAGCGCGCGACAGGGCTATGGCTACACCTTC
>NA|TRBJ2-1|NA|TRBV10-3
CAISPYDSAPSYNEQFF
TGTGCCATCAGCCCCTACGACTCAGCACCGTCCTACAATGAGCAGTTCTTC
>few|TRBJ1-1|TRBD1|TRBV6-6
CASSLDRERNEAFF
TGTGCCAGCAGTTTGGACAGGGAACGTAATGAAGCTTTCTTT
>NA|TRBJ1-1|TRBD1|TRBV6-6
CASSYPGQGTEAFF
TGTGCCAGCAGTTATCCGGGACAGGGCACTGAAGCTTTCTTT
>NA|TRBJ2-1|TRBD2|TRBV18
CASSQGLAGVPSYNEQFF
TGTGCCAGCTCTCAGGGGCTAGCGGGAGTCCCTTCCTACAATGAGCAGTTCTTC
>NA|TRBJ1-2|TRBD1|TRBV4-2
CASSQDPGGYYGYTF
TGTGCCAGCAGCCAGGACCCAGGGGGCTACTATGGCTACACCTTC
>once|TRBJ1-6|NA|TRBV6-5
CASSYRDTGSPLHF
TGTGCCAGCAGTTACAGGGACACAGGTTCACCCCTCCACTTT
>few|TRBJ2-7|NA|TRBV6-1
CASSELGGAYEQYF
TGTGCCAGCAGTGAGCTAGGGGGAGCCTACGAGCAGTACTTC
>NA|TRBJ1-5|NA|TRBV18
CASSPKGDQPQHF
TGTGCCAGCTCACCTAAGGGGGATCAGCCCCAGCATTTT
>NA|TRBJ2-6|NA|TRBV18
CASSPRTWDVRSGANVLTF
TGTGCCAGCTCACCACGGACTTGGGATGTGAGGTCTGGGGCCAACGTCCTGACTTTC
>once|TRBJ2-6|NA|TRBV28
CASSFAAWQGGAANVLTF
TGTGCCAGCAGTTTTGCTGCTTGGCAGGGGGGTGCGGCCAACGTCCTGACTTTC
>NA|TRBJ2-1|TRBD2|TRBV7-3
CASSLGGDFSGGPYNEQFF
TGTGCCAGCAGCTTAGGAGGGGATTTTAGCGGGGGCCCCTACAATGAGCAGTTCTTC
>once|TRBJ1-6|NA|TRBV28
CASSFRANNSPLHF
TGTGCCAGCAGTTTCCGAGCAAATAATTCACCCCTCCACTTT
>NA|TRBJ1-2|NA|TRBV5-4
CASSPSPNYGYTF
TGTGCCAGCAGCCCCAGTCCTAACTATGGCTACACCTTC
>few|TRBJ2-1|TRBD2|TRBV13
CASSLVLAEEYNEQFF
TGTGCCAGCAGCTTAGTACTAGCGGAGGAGTACAATGAGCAGTTCTTC
>NA|TRBJ1-3|TRBD1|TRBV5-8
CASSFGRTGNTIYF
TGTGCCAGCAGCTTTGGCAGGACAGGGAACACCATATATTTT
>NA|TRBJ1-2|NA|TRBV6-5
CASSYSSAGNYGYTF
TGTGCCAGCAGTTACTCGTCAGCGGGTAACTATGGCTACACCTTC
>few|TRBJ1-2|NA|TRBV6-1
CASSPRAYGYTF
TGTGCCAGCAGTCCCCGAGCATATGGCTACACCTTC
>NA|TRBJ2-7|TRBD1|TRBV11-2
CASSRQGYEQYF
TGTGCCAGCAGCCGACAGGGTTACGAGCAGTACTTC
>NA|TRBJ2-7|TRBD1|TRBV29-1
CSVDRAGGSNEQYF
TGCAGCGTTGATCGGGCAGGGGGTAGCAACGAGCAGTACTTC
>once|TRBJ1-6|TRBD1|TRBV7-8
CASSLAGTDNSPLHF
TGTGCCAGCAGCTTAGCCGGGACAGATAATTCACCCCTCCACTTT
>NA|TRBJ2-2|TRBD2|TRBV7-6
CASSLMEREYTGELFF
TGTGCCAGCAGCTTAATGGAGCGGGAGTACACCGGGGAGCTGTTTTTT
>NA|TRBJ2-2|TRBD2|TRBV5-4
CASSIAGVSTGELFF
TGTGCCAGCAGCATAGCGGGAGTGAGCACCGGGGAGCTGTTTTTT
>few|TRBJ1-6|NA|TRBV25-1
CASRGRRSPLHF
TGTGCCAGCAGGGGGCGTCGATCACCCCTCCACTTT
>NA|TRBJ2-2|NA|TRBV15
CAINRGNTGELFF
TGTGCCATCAACCGGGGTAACACCGGGGAGCTGTTTTTT
>few|TRBJ1-3|NA|TRBV27
CASSLRPGGISGNTIYF
TGTGCCAGCAGTTTACGGCCTGGGGGGATCTCTGGAAACACCATATATTTT
>few|TRBJ2-2|NA|TRBV5-1
CASSYNRVGTGELFF
TGCGCCAGCAGCTACAACAGGGTCGGAACCGGGGAGCTGTTTTTT
>NA|TRBJ2-5|NA|TRBV2
CASSVAGANQETQYF
TGTGCCAGCAGTGTGGCGGGGGCCAACCAAGAGACCCAGTACTTC
>few|TRBJ2-7|TRBD1|TRBV28
CAAYKGQGASYEQYF
TGTGCCGCTTACAAAGGGCAGGGGGCTTCCTACGAGCAGTACTTC
>NA|TRBJ1-1|NA|TRBV7-8
CASSVRAGIEAFF
TGTGCCAGCAGCGTTAGGGCGGGTATAGAAGCTTTCTTT